Listed below are T cell receptor beta chains from one sample, sequenced in a study of T cell responses to AZD1222 COVID-19 vaccine. Measured with immunoSEQ multiplex PCR; TCRdb has only the in-frame clones, and not every one. The sample records 100,000 to 150,000 clones, around 92% being singletons. The sequenced sample was peripheral blood, obtained on day 0 of AZD1222 vaccination. These receptors all come from an adult in good health. CDR3s include the opening cysteine and the closing phenylalanine or tryptophan.

CDR3aa	v_gene	j_gene
CASSTPARVNSYEQYF	TRBV6-2/TRBV6-3	TRBJ2-7
CASSDSGRGRTDTQYF	TRBV6-4	TRBJ2-3
CSVVFLGAGNTIYF	TRBV29-1	TRBJ1-3
CAISEQAGANNEQFF	TRBV10-3	TRBJ2-1
CASSLVSTSRETQYF	TRBV5-1	TRBJ2-5
CASSYSAGLSREQYF	TRBV6-5	TRBJ2-7
CASSHGQGRNTIYF	TRBV4-1	TRBJ1-3
CASSPSAVAGSPLHF	TRBV18	TRBJ1-6
CASSPQETQYF	TRBV6-6	TRBJ2-5
CASSRSPHGVDTQYF	TRBV7-8	TRBJ2-3
CASSFFFGRNQETQYF	TRBV5-1	TRBJ2-5
CAWMKGWNSPLHF	TRBV30	TRBJ1-6
CASTGQGYQPQHF	TRBV6-5	TRBJ1-5
CASSFRGTRQETQYF	TRBV11-2	TRBJ2-5
CASSVGTIAPQYF	TRBV9	TRBJ2-4
CASTWTGGEAFF	TRBV19	TRBJ1-1
CASRRDDADTQYF	TRBV6-5	TRBJ2-3
CASSIDGDRGHQPQHF	TRBV19	TRBJ1-5
CASSSGTLGTEAFF	TRBV5-1	TRBJ1-1
CASSPDGGVAYGYTF	TRBV19	TRBJ1-2
CASSSWGDTEAFF	TRBV28	TRBJ1-1
CASSLDLREVYNEQFF	TRBV11-3	TRBJ2-1
CASRDGVSGNTIYF	TRBV7-9	TRBJ1-3
CSARAVYEQYF	TRBV20-1	TRBJ2-7
CAWSAPGTQPYEQYF	TRBV30	TRBJ2-7
CATSDFPDSLYF	TRBV24-1	TRBJ2-7
CASRAAEGGQDYYGYTF	TRBV9	TRBJ1-2
CASSLAGDFSEAFF	TRBV5-1	TRBJ1-1
CASSPYRESSYNEQFF	TRBV27	TRBJ2-1
CASSRGQGSIYEQYF	TRBV5-8	TRBJ2-7
CASSQEGKTAALF	TRBV3-1/TRBV3-2	TRBJ2-1
CASSPRTGRSNQPQHF	TRBV2	TRBJ1-5
CASSVEAAIYNSPLHF	TRBV7-2	TRBJ1-6
CASSLDSEGKPQHF	TRBV7-9	TRBJ1-5
CASTPLYGGYTF	TRBV19	TRBJ1-2
CASTHSTRGTGNTIYF	TRBV7-8	TRBJ1-3
CAISARGGATDTQYF	TRBV10-3	TRBJ2-3
CASSDTLDRGEGYGYTF	TRBV19	TRBJ1-2
CASSLDLGTGGGIQYF	TRBV5-1	TRBJ2-4
CASRDRGRGGGNQPQHF	TRBV19	TRBJ1-5
CASSTDRGLYEQYF	TRBV7-9	TRBJ2-7
CASSLSGGASGANVLTF	TRBV28	TRBJ2-6
CASSTTAGGPLFYEQYF	TRBV11-2	TRBJ2-7
CASRLTGGTEAFF	TRBV10-2	TRBJ1-1
CASSKEGGHTEAFF	TRBV7-9	TRBJ1-1
CASGRGGPNTEAFF	TRBV6-5	TRBJ1-1
CASSRTSGSMHEQFF	TRBV11-2	TRBJ2-1
CASSLVTNTGELFF	TRBV5-6	TRBJ2-2
CATSRDGGRAGNTIYF	TRBV15	TRBJ1-3
CASSHPGTSGETQYF	TRBV3-1/TRBV3-2	TRBJ2-5
CASSEVGLAGTNEQFF	TRBV2	TRBJ2-1
CASSYTTESYEQYF	TRBV6-6	TRBJ2-7
CASSEPGQPRGNTIYF	TRBV6-1	TRBJ1-3
CASSHLGLAGGPGSYNEQFF	TRBV4-1	TRBJ2-1
CASSLEPSGSPGELFF	TRBV5-1	TRBJ2-2
CASSYVGQNQPQHF	TRBV6-5	TRBJ1-5